The clone carrying this T cell receptor beta chain was seen only a few times. Antigen unknown. V lost 1 base to trimming and J lost 0 bases, with 7 bases between them. This CDR3 is 14 amino acids long. CDR1 SGHTA and CDR2 FQGNSA come from the germline V gene. Template switching with 5'RACE generated the TCR cDNA and added a universal primer site and UMIs. MiXCR, run by TCRdb on the 5' RACE reads, gives a single entry per CDR3 protein. The sample has roughly 250,000 distinct CDR3 sequences, 10% to 15% seen once. The data belong to a study of T cells after yellow fever vaccination. Study-wide points: It was a small share of clonotypes that appeared in both CD4 and CD8 compartments. Subsequent to the booster, the majority of primary-vaccination clones reappeared (around 96% CD4, 85% to 90% CD8).

This clonotype originated in a man in his thirties or forties who received the YFV17D yellow fever vaccine. The chain links TRBV7-2 to TRBJ2-7; D call uncertain. The sample was CD4+ T cells sorted from PBMCs, taken 45 days after the yellow fever booster vaccination. The CDR3 nucleotides are TGTGCCAGCAGCTTAGTAGCATCCTCCTACGAGCAGTACTTC. Translation: CASSLVASSYEQYF.